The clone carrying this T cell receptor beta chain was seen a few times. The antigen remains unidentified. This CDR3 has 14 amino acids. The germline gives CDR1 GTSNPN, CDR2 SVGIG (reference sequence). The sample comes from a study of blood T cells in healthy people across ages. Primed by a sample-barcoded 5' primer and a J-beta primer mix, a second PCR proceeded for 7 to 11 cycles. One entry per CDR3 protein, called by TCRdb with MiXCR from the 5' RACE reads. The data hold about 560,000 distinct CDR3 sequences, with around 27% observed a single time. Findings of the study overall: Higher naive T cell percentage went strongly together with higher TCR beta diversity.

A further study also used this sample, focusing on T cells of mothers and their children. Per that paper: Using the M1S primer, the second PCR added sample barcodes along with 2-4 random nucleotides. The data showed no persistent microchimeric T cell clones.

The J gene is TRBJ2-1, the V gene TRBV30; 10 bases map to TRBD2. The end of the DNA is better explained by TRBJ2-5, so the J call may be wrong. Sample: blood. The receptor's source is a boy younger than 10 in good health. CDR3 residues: CAWSYSGGRETQYF. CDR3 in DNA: TGTGCCTGGAGTTATAGCGGGGGGAGGGAGACCCAGTACTTC.